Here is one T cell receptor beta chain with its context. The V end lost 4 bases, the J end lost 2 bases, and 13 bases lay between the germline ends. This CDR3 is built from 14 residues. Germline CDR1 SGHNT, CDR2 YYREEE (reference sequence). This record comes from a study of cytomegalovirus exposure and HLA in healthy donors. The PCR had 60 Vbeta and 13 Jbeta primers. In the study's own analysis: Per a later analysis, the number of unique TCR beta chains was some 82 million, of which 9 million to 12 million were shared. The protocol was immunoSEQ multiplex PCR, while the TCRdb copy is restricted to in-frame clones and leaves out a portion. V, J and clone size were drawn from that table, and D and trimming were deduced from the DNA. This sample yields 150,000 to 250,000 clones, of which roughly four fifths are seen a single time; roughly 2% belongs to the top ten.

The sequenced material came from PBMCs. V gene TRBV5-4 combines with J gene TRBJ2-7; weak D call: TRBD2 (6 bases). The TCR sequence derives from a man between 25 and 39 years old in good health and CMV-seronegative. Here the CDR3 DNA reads TGTGCCAGCAGCCTTAGCGGAAGGACCTACGAGCAGTACTTC. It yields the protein CASSLSGRTYEQYF.